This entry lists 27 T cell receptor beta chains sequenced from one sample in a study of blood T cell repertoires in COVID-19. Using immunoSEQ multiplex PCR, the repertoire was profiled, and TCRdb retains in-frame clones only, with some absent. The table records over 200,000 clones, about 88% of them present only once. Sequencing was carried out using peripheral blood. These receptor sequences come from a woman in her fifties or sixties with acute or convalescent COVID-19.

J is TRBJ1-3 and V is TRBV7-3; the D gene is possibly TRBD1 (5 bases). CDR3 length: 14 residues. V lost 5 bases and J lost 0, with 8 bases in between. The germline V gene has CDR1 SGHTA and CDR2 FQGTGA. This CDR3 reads CASSPDISGNTIYF. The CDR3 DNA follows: TGTGCCAGCAGCCCGGACATCTCTGGAAACACCATATATTTT.

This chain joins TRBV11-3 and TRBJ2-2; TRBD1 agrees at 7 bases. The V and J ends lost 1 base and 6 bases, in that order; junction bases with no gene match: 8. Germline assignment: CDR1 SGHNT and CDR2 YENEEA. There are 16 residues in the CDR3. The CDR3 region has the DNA TGTGCCAGCAGCTTAGTCCAGGGGGTCCGACCCGGGGAGCTGTTTTTT. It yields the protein CASSLVQGVRPGELFF. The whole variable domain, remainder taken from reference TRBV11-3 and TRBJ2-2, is EAGVVQSPRYKIIEKKQPVAFWCNPISGHNTLYWYLQNLGQGPELLIRYENEEAVDDSQLPKDRFSAERLKGVDSTLKIQPAELGDSAVYLCASSLVQGVRPGELFFGEGSRLTVL.

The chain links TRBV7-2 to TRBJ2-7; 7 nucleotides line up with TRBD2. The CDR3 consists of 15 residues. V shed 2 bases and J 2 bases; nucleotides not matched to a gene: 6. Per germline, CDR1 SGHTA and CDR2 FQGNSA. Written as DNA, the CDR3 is TGTGCCAGCAGCTTAAGCGGGGCCTCTACCTACGAGCAGTACTTC. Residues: CASSLSGASTYEQYF.

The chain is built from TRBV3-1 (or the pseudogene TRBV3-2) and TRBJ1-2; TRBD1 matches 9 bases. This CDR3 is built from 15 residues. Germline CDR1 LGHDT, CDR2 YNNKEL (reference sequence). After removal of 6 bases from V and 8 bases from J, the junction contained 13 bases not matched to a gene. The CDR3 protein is CASSLIPGQGNGYTF. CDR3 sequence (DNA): TGTGCCAGCAGTCTCATACCGGGACAGGGAAACGGCTACACCTTC.

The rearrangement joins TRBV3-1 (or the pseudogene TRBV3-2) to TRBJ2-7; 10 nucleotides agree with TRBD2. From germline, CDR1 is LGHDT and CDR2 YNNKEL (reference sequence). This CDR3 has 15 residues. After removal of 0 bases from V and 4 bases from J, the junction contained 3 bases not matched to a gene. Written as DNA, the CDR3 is TGTGCCAGCAGCCAAGATTGGGGACTAGCGTACGAGCAGTACTTC. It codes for CASSQDWGLAYEQYF.

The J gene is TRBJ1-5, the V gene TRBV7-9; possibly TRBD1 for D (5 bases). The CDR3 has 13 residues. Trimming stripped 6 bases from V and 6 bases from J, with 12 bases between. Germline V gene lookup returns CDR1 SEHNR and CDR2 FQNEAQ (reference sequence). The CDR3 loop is CASSRGVRQPQHF. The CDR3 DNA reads TGTGCCAGCAGTCGGGGGGTTCGTCAGCCCCAGCATTTT. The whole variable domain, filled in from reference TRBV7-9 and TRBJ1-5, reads DTGVSQNPRHKITKRGQNVTFRCDPISEHNRLYWYRQTLGQGPEFLTYFQNEAQLEKSRLLSDRFSAERPKGSFSTLEIQRTEQGDSAMYLCASSRGVRQPQHFGDGTRLSIL.

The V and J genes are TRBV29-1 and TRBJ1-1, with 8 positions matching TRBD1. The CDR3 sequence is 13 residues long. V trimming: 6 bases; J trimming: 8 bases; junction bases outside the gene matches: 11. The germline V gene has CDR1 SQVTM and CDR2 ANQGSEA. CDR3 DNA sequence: TGCAGCGTCGGACAGGGTATTAACCCCGAAGCTTTCTTT. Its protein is CSVGQGINPEAFF.

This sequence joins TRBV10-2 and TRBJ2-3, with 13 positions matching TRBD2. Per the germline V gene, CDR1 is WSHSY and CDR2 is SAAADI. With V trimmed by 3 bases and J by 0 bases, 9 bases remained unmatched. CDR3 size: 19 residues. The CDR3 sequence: CASSDSRGLAGVSTDTQYF. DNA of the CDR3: TGCGCCAGCAGTGACTCCCGTGGACTAGCGGGGGTTAGCACAGATACGCAGTATTTT.

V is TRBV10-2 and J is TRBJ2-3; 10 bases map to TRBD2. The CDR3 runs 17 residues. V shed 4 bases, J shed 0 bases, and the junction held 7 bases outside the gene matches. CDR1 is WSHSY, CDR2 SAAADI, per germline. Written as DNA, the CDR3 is TGCGCCAGCAGTGGGAGGAGCGGGGGGGGGAGCACAGATACGCAGTATTTT. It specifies CASSGRSGGGSTDTQYF.

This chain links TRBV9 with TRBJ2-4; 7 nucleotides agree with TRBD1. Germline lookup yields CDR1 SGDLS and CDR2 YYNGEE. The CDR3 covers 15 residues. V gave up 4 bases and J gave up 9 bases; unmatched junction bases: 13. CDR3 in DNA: TGTGCCAGCAGCAACCAGGGACAGTTAAGAGGCATTCAGTACTTC. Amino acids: CASSNQGQLRGIQYF.

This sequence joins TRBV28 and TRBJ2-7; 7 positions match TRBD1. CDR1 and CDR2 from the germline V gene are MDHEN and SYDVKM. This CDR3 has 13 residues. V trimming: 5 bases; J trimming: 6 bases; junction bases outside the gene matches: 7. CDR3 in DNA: TGTGCCAGCAGTGTCGACAGGGTCGGCGAGCAGTACTTC. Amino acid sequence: CASSVDRVGEQYF.

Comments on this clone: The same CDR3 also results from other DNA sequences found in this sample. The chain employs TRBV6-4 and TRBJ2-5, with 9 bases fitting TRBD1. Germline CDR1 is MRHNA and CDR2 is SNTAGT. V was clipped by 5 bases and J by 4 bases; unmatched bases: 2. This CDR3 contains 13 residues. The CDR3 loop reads CASSKDRGETQYF. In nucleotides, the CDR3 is TGTGCCAGCAGTAAGGACAGGGGAGAGACCCAGTACTTC.

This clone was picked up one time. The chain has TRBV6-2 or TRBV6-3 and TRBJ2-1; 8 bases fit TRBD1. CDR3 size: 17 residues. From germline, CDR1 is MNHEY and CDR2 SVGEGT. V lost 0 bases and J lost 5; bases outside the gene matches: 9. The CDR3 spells CASSYSTSTGGNNEQFF. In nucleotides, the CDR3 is TGTGCCAGCAGTTACTCGACTAGTACAGGGGGTAACAATGAGCAGTTCTTC.

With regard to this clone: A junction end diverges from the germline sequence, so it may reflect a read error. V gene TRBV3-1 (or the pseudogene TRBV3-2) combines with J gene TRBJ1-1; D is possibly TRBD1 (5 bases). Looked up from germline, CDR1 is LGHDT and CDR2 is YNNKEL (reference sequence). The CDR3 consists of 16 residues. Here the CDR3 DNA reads TGTGCCAGCAGCCAAGACTATGGGGGGGTGAATACTGAAGCTTTCTTT. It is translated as CASSQDYGGVNTEAFF.

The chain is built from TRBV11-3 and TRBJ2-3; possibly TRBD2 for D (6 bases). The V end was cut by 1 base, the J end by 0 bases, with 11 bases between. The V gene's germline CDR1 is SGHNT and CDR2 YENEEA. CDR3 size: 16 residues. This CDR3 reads CASSLGASVSTDTQYF. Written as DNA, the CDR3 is TGTGCCAGCAGCTTAGGGGCTAGCGTGAGCACAGATACGCAGTATTTT.

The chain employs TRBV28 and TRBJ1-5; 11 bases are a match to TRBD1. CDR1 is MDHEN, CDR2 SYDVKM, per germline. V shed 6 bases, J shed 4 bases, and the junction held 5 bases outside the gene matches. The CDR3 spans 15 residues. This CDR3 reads CASSPDRGPNQPQHF. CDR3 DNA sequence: TGTGCCAGCAGCCCGGACAGGGGGCCAAATCAGCCCCAGCATTTT.

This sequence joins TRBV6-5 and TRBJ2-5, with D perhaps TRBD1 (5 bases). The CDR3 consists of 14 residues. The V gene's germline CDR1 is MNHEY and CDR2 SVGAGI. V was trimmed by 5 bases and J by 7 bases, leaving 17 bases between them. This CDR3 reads CASSQGGRAGTQYF. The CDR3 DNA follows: TGTGCCAGCAGTCAGGGCGGCAGGGCCGGGACCCAGTACTTC.

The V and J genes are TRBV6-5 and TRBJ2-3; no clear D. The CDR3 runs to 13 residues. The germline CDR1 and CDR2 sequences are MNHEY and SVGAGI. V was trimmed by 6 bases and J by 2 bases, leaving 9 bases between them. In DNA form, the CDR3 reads TGTGCCAGCAGCCGACACATCACAGATACGCAGTATTTT. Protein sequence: CASSRHITDTQYF.

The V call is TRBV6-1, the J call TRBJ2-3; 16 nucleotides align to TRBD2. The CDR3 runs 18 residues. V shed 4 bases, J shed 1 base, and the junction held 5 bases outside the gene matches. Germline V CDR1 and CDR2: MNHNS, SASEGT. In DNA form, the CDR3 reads TGTGCCAGCAGTGCGGGACTAGCGGGAGGGCCGGGCACAGATACGCAGTATTTT. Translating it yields CASSAGLAGGPGTDTQYF.

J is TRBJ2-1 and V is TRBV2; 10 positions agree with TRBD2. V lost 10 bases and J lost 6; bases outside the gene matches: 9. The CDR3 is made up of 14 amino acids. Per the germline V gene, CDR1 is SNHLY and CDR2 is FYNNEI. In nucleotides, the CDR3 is TGTGCCACTACGAGCGGGGGGGCCGGCAATGAGCAGTTCTTC. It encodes CATTSGGAGNEQFF.

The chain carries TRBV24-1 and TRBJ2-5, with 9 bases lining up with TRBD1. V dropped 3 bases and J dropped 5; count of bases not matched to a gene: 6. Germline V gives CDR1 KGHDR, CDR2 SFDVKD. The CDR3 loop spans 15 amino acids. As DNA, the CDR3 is TGTGCCACCAGTGATCCACAGGGGGCTAGGGAGACCCAGTACTTC. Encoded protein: CATSDPQGARETQYF.

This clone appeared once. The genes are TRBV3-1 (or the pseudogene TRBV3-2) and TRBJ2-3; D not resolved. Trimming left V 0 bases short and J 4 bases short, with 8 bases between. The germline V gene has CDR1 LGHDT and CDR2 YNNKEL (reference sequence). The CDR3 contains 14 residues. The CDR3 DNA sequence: TGTGCCAGCAGCCAAGAATTGGCGGCAGATACGCAGTATTTT. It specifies CASSQELAADTQYF.

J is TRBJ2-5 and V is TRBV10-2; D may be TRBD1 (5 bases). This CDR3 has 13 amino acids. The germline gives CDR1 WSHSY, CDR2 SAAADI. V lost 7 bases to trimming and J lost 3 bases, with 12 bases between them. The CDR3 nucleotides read TGCGCCAGCACCCAGGACAACAAAGAGACCCAGTACTTC. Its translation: CASTQDNKETQYF.

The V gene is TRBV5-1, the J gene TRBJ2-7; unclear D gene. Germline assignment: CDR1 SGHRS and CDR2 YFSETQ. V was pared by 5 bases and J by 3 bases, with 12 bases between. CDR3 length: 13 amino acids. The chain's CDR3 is CASRLTPDYEQYF. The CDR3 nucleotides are TGCGCCAGCAGGTTGACACCTGACTACGAGCAGTACTTC. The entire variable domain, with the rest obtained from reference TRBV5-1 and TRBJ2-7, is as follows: KAGVTQTPRYLIKTRGQQVTLSCSPISGHRSVSWYQQTPGQGLQFLFEYFSETQRNKGNFPGRFSGRQFSNSRSEMNVSTLELGDSALYLCASRLTPDYEQYFGPGTRLTVT.

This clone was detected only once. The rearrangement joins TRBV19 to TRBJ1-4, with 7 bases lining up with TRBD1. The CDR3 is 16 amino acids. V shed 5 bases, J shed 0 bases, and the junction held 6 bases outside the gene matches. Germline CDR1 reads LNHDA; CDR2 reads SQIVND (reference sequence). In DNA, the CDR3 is TGTGCCAGTAGTCGACAGGGCGGTCCAACTAATGAAAAACTGTTTTTT. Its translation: CASSRQGGPTNEKLFF.

In nucleotides, the CDR3 is TGTGCCAGCAGCTTGGACAGGGCGGTTGGAAACACCATATATTTT. Translated: CASSLDRAVGNTIYF. V and J are TRBV5-4 and TRBJ1-3, with D tentatively TRBD1 (6 bases). Between the trimmed V and J ends, which lost 0 bases and 3 bases, there was a span of 10 bases. CDR3 length: 15 residues. The germline V gene encodes CDR1 SGHNT and CDR2 YYREEE (reference sequence).

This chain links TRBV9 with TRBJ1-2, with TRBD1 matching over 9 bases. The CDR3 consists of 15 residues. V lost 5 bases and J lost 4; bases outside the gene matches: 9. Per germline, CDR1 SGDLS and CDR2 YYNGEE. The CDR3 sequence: CASRSTGGDFYGYTF. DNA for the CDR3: TGTGCCAGCAGGAGCACAGGGGGCGATTTCTATGGCTACACCTTC.